A selection of T cell receptor beta chains follows, all from one sample in a study of memory CD4+ T cells and cytomegalovirus serostatus. Some clones are missing from TCRdb's copy, which holds only in-frame ones; the method was immunoSEQ multiplex PCR. This table holds 35,000 to 50,000 clones, about 82% found once. The sample taken for sequencing was memory CD4+ T cells from blood. These receptors all come from an adult in good health and CMV-seronegative. CDR3s include the opening cysteine and the closing phenylalanine or tryptophan. A D gene is named only where the DNA matches it firmly. Size values are once, few and many counts, or a class for expanded clones, and some rows have none.

V: TRBV19; size: medium-sized; D: TRBD1; CDR3: CASRPYWGQEGEQYF
V: TRBV4-3; size: .; D: TRBD2; CDR3: CASSQDFAGGADTQYF
V: TRBV28; size: .; D: TRBD1; CDR3: CASTLDRGPGNTEAFF
V: TRBV5-4; size: .; D: TRBD1; CDR3: CASSSRDRGPGELFF
V: TRBV19; size: .; D: .; CDR3: CASKIPGRDYGYTF
V: TRBV11-1; size: .; D: .; CDR3: CASSLARPSRITVNTEAFF
V: TRBV5-4; size: .; D: .; CDR3: CASSPKGGRGNTEAFF
V: TRBV30; size: .; D: TRBD1; CDR3: CAWSVRGTGLSYNEQFF
V: TRBV6-1; size: .; D: .; CDR3: CASSRQAPDTQYF
V: TRBV2; size: .; D: .; CDR3: CASHRGSYEQYF
V: TRBV29-1; size: .; D: .; CDR3: CSVESSRAQETQYF
V: TRBV5-1; size: .; D: TRBD2; CDR3: CASSRGELAGGGEQYF
V: TRBV7-8; size: .; D: .; CDR3: CASSSRHLRAGETQYF
V: TRBV28; size: .; D: .; CDR3: CASSPTGARTLQQPQHF
V: TRBV7-2; size: .; D: .; CDR3: CASSLGYTGELFF
V: TRBV30; size: .; D: TRBD1; CDR3: CARADRGGTGELFF
V: TRBV7-2; size: .; D: .; CDR3: CASSLSTGNYEQYF
V: TRBV7-2; size: few; D: TRBD2; CDR3: CASTRSGASTDTQYF